This T cell receptor (beta chain) was documented in a study of identical twins. Notes on the study in general: Sharing of beta out-of-frame sequences by twins showed a weaker excess. An excess of low generation probability was shown by twin-shared out-of-frame alpha sequences.

There are many counts of this clonotype. Its matching antigen is unknown. This CDR3 has 13 amino acids. From germline, CDR1 is SGHRS and CDR2 YFSETQ. Trimming at V came to 5 bases and at J to 1 base, leaving 2 bases not matched to a gene. TCRdb processed the 5' RACE reads anew with MiXCR; each CDR3 protein has one entry. The sample has 700,000 or so distinct CDR3 sequences, about 9.4% seen once. This sample also appeared in a second study, on yellow fever vaccine responses in identical twins.

V gene TRBV5-1 combines with J gene TRBJ2-5; 7 bases map to TRBD2. Sequencing was carried out using PBMCs. The source is a woman under 30 in good health. The CDR3 reads CASRGGSQETQYF. The CDR3, as DNA: TGCGCCAGCAGGGGCGGGAGCCAAGAGACCCAGTACTTC.